This T cell receptor beta chain comes out of a study of CD4 and CD8 cells across lung adenocarcinoma regions. Germline assignment: CDR1 MNHEY and CDR2 SMNVEV (reference sequence). The CDR3 extends over 16 amino acids. Samples came from patients with localized non-small cell lung adenocarcinoma. TCRdb reanalysed the PCR reads using MiXCR and keeps one entry per CDR3 protein. The table records about 5,200 distinct CDR3 sequences, around 46% of them present only once. V is TRBV27 and J is TRBJ2-1, with D possibly being TRBD1 or TRBD2 (6 bases each). The J call may be in error: the DNA end matches TRBJ2-5 better. Specimen: CD4+ T cells from the margin of a lung tumor. The receptor's source is a male donor with lung adenocarcinoma. The CD4 and CD8 labels of this study may be unreliable. The CDR3 DNA is TGTGCCAGCGCGGGGCCCGGGGGCCGTTACACAGATACCCAGTACTTC. This codes for CASAGPGGRYTDTQYF.